These T cell receptor beta chains were read from a single sample in a study of CD8+ T cells in alopecia areata. Method: immunoSEQ multiplex PCR; TCRdb's copy keeps in-frame clones and lacks some. The sample lists more than 100,000 clones; about nine tenths were seen once. Sequenced here: CD8+ T cells sorted from blood, sampled between weeks 30 and 35, from a patient treated with tofacitinib. These receptors all come from a human donor with alopecia areata. Both conserved end residues are part of each CDR3. D genes are given only for firm matches. Clone size, where shown, is once, few, many, or a class for clones that have expanded.

v_gene: TRBV4-1; d_gene: NA; abundance: NA; j_gene: TRBJ2-7; CDR3aa: CASSQKGPFEQYF; CDR3nt: TGCGCCAGCAGCCAAAAGGGACCCTTCGAGCAGTACTTC
v_gene: TRBV7-8; d_gene: TRBD1; abundance: NA; j_gene: TRBJ2-7; CDR3aa: CASTPPGTGGSEQYF; CDR3nt: TGTGCCAGCACCCCGCCGGGGACAGGGGGTTCCGAGCAGTACTTC
v_gene: TRBV29-1; d_gene: NA; abundance: NA; j_gene: TRBJ2-3; CDR3aa: CSVGTGGDTQYF; CDR3nt: TGCAGCGTTGGGACTGGGGGCGATACGCAGTATTTT
v_gene: TRBV2; d_gene: NA; abundance: NA; j_gene: TRBJ2-5; CDR3aa: CASQHGEGEETQYF; CDR3nt: TGTGCCAGCCAGCACGGAGAGGGTGAAGAGACCCAGTACTTC
v_gene: TRBV29-1; d_gene: NA; abundance: NA; j_gene: TRBJ2-1; CDR3aa: CSVLTGGFSEQFF; CDR3nt: TGCAGCGTTTTGACAGGAGGCTTCAGTGAGCAGTTCTTC
v_gene: TRBV10-3; d_gene: NA; abundance: NA; j_gene: TRBJ2-3; CDR3aa: CAISEGGSTDTQYF; CDR3nt: TGTGCCATCAGTGAGGGGGGCAGCACAGATACGCAGTATTTT
v_gene: TRBV7-9; d_gene: NA; abundance: NA; j_gene: TRBJ2-7; CDR3aa: CASSYLTYRNSYEQYF; CDR3nt: TGTGCCAGCAGCTATTTGACGTACAGGAACTCCTACGAGCAGTACTTC
v_gene: TRBV2; d_gene: NA; abundance: NA; j_gene: TRBJ2-1; CDR3aa: CASQGRYNEQFF; CDR3nt: TGTGCCAGCCAGGGACGGTACAATGAGCAGTTCTTC
v_gene: TRBV7-9; d_gene: TRBD2; abundance: NA; j_gene: TRBJ2-1; CDR3aa: CASSLETSGYNEQFF; CDR3nt: TGTGCCAGCAGCTTAGAGACTAGCGGATACAATGAGCAGTTCTTC
v_gene: TRBV2; d_gene: TRBD1; abundance: NA; j_gene: TRBJ1-5; CDR3aa: CASSEWDSSNQPQHF; CDR3nt: TGTGCCAGCAGTGAATGGGACAGTAGCAATCAGCCCCAGCATTTT
v_gene: TRBV9; d_gene: NA; abundance: NA; j_gene: TRBJ2-7; CDR3aa: CASSGPGETYEQYF; CDR3nt: TGTGCCAGCAGCGGGCCGGGGGAAACCTACGAGCAGTACTTC
v_gene: TRBV5-5; d_gene: TRBD1; abundance: NA; j_gene: TRBJ2-3; CDR3aa: CASSPGQGEDTQYF; CDR3nt: TGTGCCAGCAGCCCGGGACAGGGTGAGGATACGCAGTATTTT
v_gene: TRBV7-9; d_gene: NA; abundance: NA; j_gene: TRBJ2-7; CDR3aa: CASTPPVASSYEQYF; CDR3nt: TGTGCCAGCACCCCCCCTGTGGCGAGCTCCTACGAGCAGTACTTC
v_gene: TRBV27; d_gene: NA; abundance: NA; j_gene: TRBJ2-2; CDR3aa: CASSPLLSGWASGELFF; CDR3nt: TGTGCCAGCAGTCCGCTCTTGAGCGGGTGGGCGTCCGGGGAGCTGTTTTTT
v_gene: TRBV6-1; d_gene: NA; abundance: NA; j_gene: TRBJ1-5; CDR3aa: CASSVDHISNQPQHF; CDR3nt: TGTGCCAGCAGTGTGGACCATATCAGCAATCAGCCCCAGCATTTT
v_gene: TRBV29-1; d_gene: NA; abundance: NA; j_gene: TRBJ2-3; CDR3aa: CSVEDPWADTQYF; CDR3nt: TGCAGCGTTGAAGATCCATGGGCGGATACGCAGTATTTT
v_gene: TRBV5-1; d_gene: NA; abundance: NA; j_gene: TRBJ2-7; CDR3aa: CASSFGTYEQYF; CDR3nt: TGCGCCAGCAGCTTCGGGACCTACGAGCAGTACTTC
v_gene: TRBV19; d_gene: TRBD2; abundance: NA; j_gene: TRBJ2-1; CDR3aa: CASSTAGFNEQFF; CDR3nt: TGTGCCAGTAGTACAGCGGGGTTCAATGAGCAGTTCTTC
v_gene: TRBV11-2; d_gene: NA; abundance: NA; j_gene: TRBJ2-1; CDR3aa: CASSLRYNEQFF; CDR3nt: TGTGCCAGCAGCTTGCGATACAATGAGCAGTTCTTC
v_gene: TRBV13; d_gene: NA; abundance: NA; j_gene: TRBJ2-1; CDR3aa: CASTLGGSSYNEQFF; CDR3nt: TGTGCCAGCACCCTCGGAGGGAGCTCCTACAATGAGCAGTTCTTC
v_gene: TRBV9; d_gene: NA; abundance: NA; j_gene: TRBJ2-1; CDR3aa: CASSVGGAGFEQFF; CDR3nt: TGTGCCAGCAGCGTAGGGGGGGCCGGTTTTGAGCAGTTCTTC
v_gene: TRBV30; d_gene: TRBD1; abundance: NA; j_gene: TRBJ2-7; CDR3aa: CAWSVSAGGYEQYF; CDR3nt: TGTGCCTGGAGTGTATCGGCAGGGGGTTACGAGCAGTACTTC
v_gene: TRBV10-1; d_gene: NA; abundance: few; j_gene: TRBJ2-3; CDR3aa: CASSEADTQYF; CDR3nt: TGCGCCAGCAGTGAGGCAGATACGCAGTATTTT
v_gene: TRBV5-4; d_gene: TRBD2; abundance: NA; j_gene: TRBJ2-3; CDR3aa: CASSVPGLAVASTDTQYF; CDR3nt: TGTGCCAGCAGCGTGCCGGGACTAGCGGTAGCTAGCACAGATACGCAGTATTTT
v_gene: TRBV6-1; d_gene: TRBD2; abundance: NA; j_gene: TRBJ2-1; CDR3aa: CASSGAGVAGEYNEQFF; CDR3nt: TGTGCCAGCAGTGGGGCCGGGGTAGCGGGGGAATACAATGAGCAGTTCTTC
v_gene: TRBV7-6; d_gene: TRBD1; abundance: NA; j_gene: TRBJ2-2; CDR3aa: CASSPEPGQGAPGELFF; CDR3nt: TGTGCCAGCAGCCCCGAACCGGGACAGGGTGCCCCCGGGGAGCTGTTTTTT
v_gene: TRBV7-9; d_gene: TRBD1; abundance: few; j_gene: TRBJ1-1; CDR3aa: CASSLAWDRGSSSTEAFF; CDR3nt: TGTGCCAGCAGCTTAGCTTGGGACAGGGGGTCTTCCTCCACTGAAGCTTTCTTT
v_gene: TRBV7-9; d_gene: NA; abundance: NA; j_gene: TRBJ2-1; CDR3aa: CASSRTDFYNEQFF; CDR3nt: TGTGCCAGCAGCCGGACAGACTTCTACAATGAGCAGTTCTTC
v_gene: TRBV7-9; d_gene: NA; abundance: few; j_gene: TRBJ2-4; CDR3aa: CASSQEGRYIQYF; CDR3nt: TGTGCCAGCAGCCAGGAGGGGAGGTACATTCAGTACTTC
v_gene: TRBV27; d_gene: NA; abundance: NA; j_gene: TRBJ2-7; CDR3aa: CASSLSTDLVYEQYF; CDR3nt: TGTGCCAGCAGTTTGTCGACAGACCTAGTCTACGAGCAGTACTTC
v_gene: TRBV7-7; d_gene: NA; abundance: NA; j_gene: TRBJ1-5; CDR3aa: CASSFKSDQSSNQPQHF; CDR3nt: TGTGCTAGCAGCTTTAAGTCAGACCAGTCTAGCAATCAGCCCCAGCATTTT
v_gene: TRBV5-1; d_gene: TRBD1; abundance: NA; j_gene: TRBJ2-1; CDR3aa: CASSQMTGGYSYNEQFF; CDR3nt: TGCGCCAGCAGCCAAATGACAGGGGGCTACTCCTACAATGAGCAGTTCTTC
v_gene: TRBV6-1; d_gene: NA; abundance: NA; j_gene: TRBJ1-6; CDR3aa: CASSDGSAPLHF; CDR3nt: TGTGCCAGCAGTGATGGAAGCGCACCCCTCCACTTT
v_gene: TRBV27; d_gene: TRBD1; abundance: NA; j_gene: TRBJ2-7; CDR3aa: CASRQGQAYEQYF; CDR3nt: TGTGCCAGCAGACAGGGACAGGCCTACGAGCAGTACTTC
v_gene: TRBV7-3; d_gene: NA; abundance: NA; j_gene: TRBJ2-1; CDR3aa: CASSLIGTDYNEQFF; CDR3nt: TGTGCCAGCAGCTTAATCGGGACGGACTACAATGAGCAGTTCTTC
v_gene: TRBV19; d_gene: TRBD1; abundance: NA; j_gene: TRBJ1-1; CDR3aa: CASSMGDRGNTEAFF; CDR3nt: TGTGCCAGTAGTATGGGGGACAGGGGTAACACTGAAGCTTTCTTT
v_gene: TRBV21-1; d_gene: NA; abundance: NA; j_gene: TRBJ2-7; CDR3aa: CASSKEQDRGGPTYEQYF; CDR3nt: TGTGCCAGCAGCAAAGAACAGGACAGGGGAGGACCTACCTACGAGCAGTACTTC
v_gene: TRBV6-5; d_gene: TRBD2; abundance: NA; j_gene: TRBJ2-7; CDR3aa: CASTGGDYEQYF; CDR3nt: TGTGCCAGCACGGGAGGGGACTACGAGCAGTACTTC
v_gene: TRBV4-1; d_gene: TRBD2; abundance: NA; j_gene: TRBJ2-7; CDR3aa: CASSQEVGLAGVYVQYF; CDR3nt: TGCGCCAGCAGCCAAGAAGTGGGACTAGCGGGAGTTTACGTGCAGTACTTC
v_gene: TRBV5-1; d_gene: NA; abundance: once; j_gene: TRBJ1-3; CDR3aa: CASSASPSRSSSGNTIYF; CDR3nt: TGCGCCAGCAGCGCAAGCCCGTCCAGGAGTAGCTCTGGAAACACCATATATTTT